These 5 T cell receptor beta chains were sequenced from one sample in a study of response to subunit inactivated influenza vaccine (dated by TCRdb to the late 2010s). Library preparation was by RT-PCR. These reads were obtained on an Illumina HiSeq 2500. The public reads were reprocessed in TCRdb via fastp at Q25 and MiXCR, keeping in-frame beta chains. Each record represents a unique CDR3 protein, reported with the most common genes and DNA among its rows. Within this sample are a few hundred thousand distinct CDR3 sequences, with around 15% of them counted one time only. The ten largest make up roughly 10% of the sample. The specimen comprised PBMCs from blood, sampled 12 days after vaccination. The receptors come from a man aged 50 to 59 who received an inactivated influenza vaccine. Donor details come from another sample of the same person, matched by shared clones.

This clonotype was seen only a few times. The genes are TRBV7-2 and TRBJ2-3, with no clear D. Germline CDR1 and CDR2: SGHTA and FQGNSA. Between the trimmed V and J ends, which lost 8 bases and 0 bases, there was a span of 15 bases. The CDR3 is made up of 15 amino acids. The CDR3 loop reads CASDSASPSTDTQYF. The DNA of the CDR3 is TGTGCCAGCGACTCGGCAAGCCCTAGCACAGATACGCAGTATTTT.

This chain joins TRBV5-5 and TRBJ1-4; 10 bases align to TRBD1. CDR3 size: 15 residues. The germline CDR1 and CDR2 sequences are SGHKS and YYEKEE (reference sequence). V lost 0 bases, J lost 8 bases, and 4 bases stayed unmatched. For the CDR3, the DNA is TGTGCCAGCAGCTTGGCCCCGGGACAGGGGGAAAAACTGTTTTTT. Protein sequence: CASSLAPGQGEKLFF.

J is TRBJ2-1 and V is TRBV6-5, with 11 bases that match TRBD2. The CDR3 runs 18 residues. V shed 0 bases, J shed 5 bases, and the junction held 9 bases outside the gene matches. The germline V gene has CDR1 MNHEY and CDR2 SVGAGI. The CDR3 here is CASSYSGTRLAGNNEQFF. DNA of the CDR3: TGTGCCAGCAGTTACTCTGGAACCCGACTAGCGGGAAACAATGAGCAGTTCTTC.

The V call is TRBV7-9, the J call TRBJ2-1; D possibly corresponds to TRBD2 (5 bases). V was shortened by 5 bases and J by 6 bases, with 17 bases between the two germline ends. Looked up from germline, CDR1 is SEHNR and CDR2 is FQNEAQ (reference sequence). The CDR3 totals 15 residues. The CDR3 reads CASSPLRDPFNEQFF. The DNA of the CDR3 is TGTGCCAGCAGCCCTCTCCGGGATCCTTTCAATGAGCAGTTCTTC.

The chain has TRBV5-1 and TRBJ2-7, with 8 nucleotides matching TRBD2. The trim removed 3 bases at V and 1 base at J, leaving 15 bases unmatched. Per germline, CDR1 SGHRS and CDR2 YFSETQ. The CDR3 is made up of 18 amino acids. The CDR3 DNA is TGCGCCAGCAGCTCGGGAACACTGAAGCGGGAGAGGTCCTACGAGCAGTACTTC. Its protein is CASSSGTLKRERSYEQYF.